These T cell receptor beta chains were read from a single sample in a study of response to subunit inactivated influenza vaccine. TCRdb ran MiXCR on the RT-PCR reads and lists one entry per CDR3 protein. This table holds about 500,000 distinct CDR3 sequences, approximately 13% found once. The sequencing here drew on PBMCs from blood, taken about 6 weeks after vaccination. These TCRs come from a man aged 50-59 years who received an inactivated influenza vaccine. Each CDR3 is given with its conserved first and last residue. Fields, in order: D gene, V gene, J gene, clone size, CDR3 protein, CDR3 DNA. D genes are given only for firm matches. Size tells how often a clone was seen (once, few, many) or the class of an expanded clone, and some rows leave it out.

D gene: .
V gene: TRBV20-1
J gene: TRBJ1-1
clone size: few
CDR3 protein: CSARAGGVGTEAFF
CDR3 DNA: TGCAGTGCCCGCGCTGGAGGGGTAGGCACTGAAGCTTTCTTT

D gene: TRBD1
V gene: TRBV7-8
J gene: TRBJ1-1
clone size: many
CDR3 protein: CASSPSRGPVTEAFF
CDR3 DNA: TGTGCCAGCAGCCCTTCTAGGGGGCCAGTCACTGAAGCTTTCTTT

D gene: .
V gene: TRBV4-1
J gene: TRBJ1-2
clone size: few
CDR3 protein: CASSQEGVSANYGYTF
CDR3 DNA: TGCGCCAGCAGCCAAGAGGGGGTCAGCGCAAACTATGGCTACACCTTC

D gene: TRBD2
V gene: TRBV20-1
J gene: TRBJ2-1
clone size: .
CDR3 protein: CSASGTSGRLEQFF
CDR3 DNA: TGCAGTGCCTCCGGGACTAGCGGGAGACTTGAGCAGTTCTTC

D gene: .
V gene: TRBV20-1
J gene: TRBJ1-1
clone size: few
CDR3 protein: CSASRNTEAFF
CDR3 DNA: TGCAGTGCTAGTCGGAACACTGAAGCTTTCTTT

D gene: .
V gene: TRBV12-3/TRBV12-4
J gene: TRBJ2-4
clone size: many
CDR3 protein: CASSLRTELAKNIQYF
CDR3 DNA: TGTGCCAGCAGTTTAAGGACAGAACTAGCCAAAAACATTCAGTACTTC

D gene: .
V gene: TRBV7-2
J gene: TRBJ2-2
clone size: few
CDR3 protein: CASSLSGHTGELFF
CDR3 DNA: TGTGCCAGCAGCCTTAGCGGACACACCGGGGAGCTGTTTTTT

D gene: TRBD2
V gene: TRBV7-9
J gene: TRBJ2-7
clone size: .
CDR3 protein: CASRGTSGSSYEQYF
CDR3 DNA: TGTGCCAGCAGAGGAACTAGCGGGAGTTCCTACGAGCAGTACTTC

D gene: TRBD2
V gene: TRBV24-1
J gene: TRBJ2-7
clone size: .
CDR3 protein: CATSTASGRTPHEQYF
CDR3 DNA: TGTGCCACCAGTACGGCTAGCGGGAGGACCCCCCACGAGCAGTACTTC

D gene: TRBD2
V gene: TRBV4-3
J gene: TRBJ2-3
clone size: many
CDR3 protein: CASSPQLAGGPLGTDTQYF
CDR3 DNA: TGCGCCAGCAGCCCGCAGCTAGCGGGGGGGCCGCTTGGCACAGATACGCAGTATTTT

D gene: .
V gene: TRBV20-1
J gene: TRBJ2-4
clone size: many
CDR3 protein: CSAREGIQYF
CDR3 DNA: TGCAGTGCTAGAGAGGGGATTCAGTACTTC

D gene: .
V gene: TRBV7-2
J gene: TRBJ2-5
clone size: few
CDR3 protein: CASSLSYPQETQYF
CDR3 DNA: TGTGCCAGCAGCTTAAGCTACCCCCAAGAGACCCAGTACTTC

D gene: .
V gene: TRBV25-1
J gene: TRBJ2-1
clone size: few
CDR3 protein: CASSEWKGDEQFF
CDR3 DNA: TGTGCCAGCAGTGAATGGAAGGGAGATGAGCAGTTCTTC

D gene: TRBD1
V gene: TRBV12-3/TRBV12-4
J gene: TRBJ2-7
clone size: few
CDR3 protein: CASSFRQGQYEQYF
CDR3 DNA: TGTGCCAGCAGTTTCCGACAGGGTCAATACGAGCAGTACTTC

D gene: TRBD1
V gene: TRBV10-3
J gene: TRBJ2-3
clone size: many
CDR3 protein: CATRRQGNTDTQYF
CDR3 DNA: TGTGCCACCAGGCGACAGGGAAACACAGATACGCAGTATTTT

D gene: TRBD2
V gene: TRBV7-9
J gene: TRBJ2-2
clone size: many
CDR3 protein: CASSLALAGNGELFF
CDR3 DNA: TGTGCCAGCAGCTTAGCCCTAGCGGGAAACGGGGAGCTGTTTTTT

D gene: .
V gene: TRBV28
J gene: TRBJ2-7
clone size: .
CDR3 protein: CASSLTGILAEQYF
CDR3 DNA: TGTGCCAGCAGTTTAACCGGGATCCTAGCCGAGCAGTACTTC

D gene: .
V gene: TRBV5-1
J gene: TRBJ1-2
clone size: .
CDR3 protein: CASSAWDYGYTF
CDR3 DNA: TGCGCCAGCAGCGCGTGGGACTATGGCTACACCTTC

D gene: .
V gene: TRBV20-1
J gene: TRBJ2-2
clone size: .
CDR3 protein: CSANDVYSGELFF
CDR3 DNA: TGCAGTGCTAACGACGTCTACTCCGGGGAGCTGTTTTTT

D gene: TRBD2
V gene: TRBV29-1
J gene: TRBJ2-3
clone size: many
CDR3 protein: CSVDIAGGTDTQYF
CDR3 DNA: TGCAGCGTTGACATAGCGGGGGGCACAGATACGCAGTATTTT

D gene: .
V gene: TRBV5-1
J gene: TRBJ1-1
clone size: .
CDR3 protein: CASSLSGVATEAFF
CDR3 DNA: TGCGCCAGCAGCTTGTCAGGGGTGGCCACTGAAGCTTTCTTT

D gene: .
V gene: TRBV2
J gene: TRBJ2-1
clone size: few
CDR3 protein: CASSVGPVANNEQFF
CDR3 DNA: TGTGCCAGCAGTGTAGGCCCAGTCGCGAACAATGAGCAGTTCTTC

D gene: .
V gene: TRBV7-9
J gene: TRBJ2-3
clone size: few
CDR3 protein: CASSLAWRDLPDTQYF
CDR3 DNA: TGTGCCAGCAGCTTAGCGTGGCGGGACTTACCAGATACGCAGTATTTT

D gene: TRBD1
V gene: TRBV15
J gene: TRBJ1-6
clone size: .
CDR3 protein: CATSPRQGENSPLHF
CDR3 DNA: TGTGCCACCAGCCCCCGACAGGGAGAAAATTCACCCCTCCACTTT

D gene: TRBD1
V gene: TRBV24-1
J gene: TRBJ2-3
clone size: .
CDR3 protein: CATSDHRGRTDTQYF
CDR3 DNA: TGTGCCACCAGTGATCACAGGGGGCGGACAGATACGCAGTATTTT

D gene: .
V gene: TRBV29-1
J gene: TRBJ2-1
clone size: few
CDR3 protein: CSVAGQGGVEQFF
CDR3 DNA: TGCAGCGTCGCTGGACAGGGAGGGGTTGAGCAGTTCTTC

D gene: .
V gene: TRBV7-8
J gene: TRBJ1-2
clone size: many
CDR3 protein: CASSLGGQDGSYGYTF
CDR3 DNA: TGTGCCAGCAGCTTAGGCGGACAAGACGGCTCCTATGGCTACACCTTC

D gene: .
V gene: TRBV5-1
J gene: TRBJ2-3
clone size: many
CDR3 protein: CASSFQGNTDTQYF
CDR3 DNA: TGCGCCAGCAGCTTCCAGGGAAACACAGATACGCAGTATTTT

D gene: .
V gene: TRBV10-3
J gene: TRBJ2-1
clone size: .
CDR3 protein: CAISVSRESSYNEQFF
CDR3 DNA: TGTGCCATCAGTGTATCCCGGGAGAGCTCCTACAATGAGCAGTTCTTC

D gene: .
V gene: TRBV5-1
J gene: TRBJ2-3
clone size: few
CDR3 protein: CASSPLGGRPTDTQYF
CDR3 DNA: TGCGCCAGCAGCCCCCTTGGCGGGCGGCCCACAGATACGCAGTATTTT

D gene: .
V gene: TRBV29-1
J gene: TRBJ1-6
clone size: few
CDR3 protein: CSAGVENSPLHF
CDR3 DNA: TGCAGCGCAGGGGTTGAAAATTCACCCCTCCACTTT

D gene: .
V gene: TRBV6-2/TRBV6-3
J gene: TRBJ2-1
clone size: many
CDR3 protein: CASSYLAYNEQFF
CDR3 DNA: TGTGCCAGCAGTTACCTTGCCTACAATGAGCAGTTCTTC

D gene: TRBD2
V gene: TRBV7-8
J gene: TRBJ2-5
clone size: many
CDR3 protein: CASSGSPSGRFQETQYF
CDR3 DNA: TGTGCCAGCAGCGGAAGTCCTAGCGGGAGATTTCAAGAGACCCAGTACTTC

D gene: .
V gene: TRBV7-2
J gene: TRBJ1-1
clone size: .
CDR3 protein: CASSLGARTEAFF
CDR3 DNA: TGTGCCAGCAGCTTAGGCGCCAGAACTGAAGCTTTCTTT

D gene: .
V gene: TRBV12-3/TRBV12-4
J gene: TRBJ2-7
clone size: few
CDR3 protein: CASRHRDSLDDEQYF
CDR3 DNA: TGTGCCAGCAGACATCGGGACTCCCTGGACGACGAGCAGTACTTC

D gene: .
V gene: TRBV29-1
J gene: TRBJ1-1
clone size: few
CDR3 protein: CSVVGLATEAFF
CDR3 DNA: TGCAGCGTTGTAGGCCTGGCCACTGAAGCTTTCTTT

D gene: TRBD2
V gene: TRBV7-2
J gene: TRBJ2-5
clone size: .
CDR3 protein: CASSPGLAGEAQYF
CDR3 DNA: TGTGCCAGCAGCCCCGGACTAGCGGGGGAGGCCCAGTACTTC

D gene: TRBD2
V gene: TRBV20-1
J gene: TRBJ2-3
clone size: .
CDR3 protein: CSASGLAGVTDTQYF
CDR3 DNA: TGCAGTGCTAGTGGTCTAGCGGGAGTGACAGATACGCAGTATTTT

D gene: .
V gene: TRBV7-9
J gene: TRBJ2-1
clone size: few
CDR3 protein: CASSLWEDEQFF
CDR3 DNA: TGTGCCAGCAGCTTATGGGAGGATGAGCAGTTCTTC

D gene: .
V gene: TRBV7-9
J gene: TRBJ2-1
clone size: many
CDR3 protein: CASRHAGPFEQFF
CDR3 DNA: TGTGCCAGCAGACATGCTGGGCCATTTGAGCAGTTCTTC

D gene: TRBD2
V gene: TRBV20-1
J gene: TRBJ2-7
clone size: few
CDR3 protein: CSARDAGTSEPYEQYF
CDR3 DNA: TGCAGTGCTAGGGATGCCGGGACTAGCGAACCCTACGAGCAGTACTTC

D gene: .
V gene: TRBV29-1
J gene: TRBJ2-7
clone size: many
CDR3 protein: CSVVRDHEQYF
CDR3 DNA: TGCAGCGTTGTTAGGGACCACGAGCAGTACTTC

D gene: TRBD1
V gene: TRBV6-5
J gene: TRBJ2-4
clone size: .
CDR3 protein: CASSYEQGAVRRNIQYF
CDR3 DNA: TGTGCCAGCAGTTACGAACAGGGGGCTGTTAGGAGGAACATTCAGTACTTC

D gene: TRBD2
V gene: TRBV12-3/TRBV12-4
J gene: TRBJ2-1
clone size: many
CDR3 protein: CASSPAGGSYNEQFF
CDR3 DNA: TGTGCCAGCAGTCCAGCGGGAGGCTCCTACAATGAGCAGTTCTTC

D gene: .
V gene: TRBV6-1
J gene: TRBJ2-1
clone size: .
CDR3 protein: CASSEGGSGRSFDEQFF
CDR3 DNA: TGTGCCAGCAGTGAAGGGGGGTCGGGGAGGAGCTTCGATGAGCAGTTCTTC

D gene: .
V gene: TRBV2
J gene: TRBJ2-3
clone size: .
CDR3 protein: CASSEARQNTDTQYF
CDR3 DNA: TGTGCCAGCAGTGAAGCGCGACAGAACACAGATACGCAGTATTTT

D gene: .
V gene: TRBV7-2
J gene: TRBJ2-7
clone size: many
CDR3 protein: CASSTGTSYEQYF
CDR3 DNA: TGTGCCAGCAGCACCGGGACAAGCTACGAGCAGTACTTC

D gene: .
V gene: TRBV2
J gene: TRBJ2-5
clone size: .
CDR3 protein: CASSVGWGSTDF
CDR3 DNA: .

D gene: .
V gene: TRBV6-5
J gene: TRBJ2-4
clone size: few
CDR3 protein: CASSYDNRASKNIQYF
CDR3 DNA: TGTGCCAGCAGTTACGACAATAGGGCGAGCAAAAACATTCAGTACTTC

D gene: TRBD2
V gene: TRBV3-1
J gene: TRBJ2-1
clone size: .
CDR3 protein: CASSPERGLSSYNEQFF
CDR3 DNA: TGTGCCAGCAGCCCCGAGCGGGGGTTAAGCTCCTACAATGAGCAGTTCTTC

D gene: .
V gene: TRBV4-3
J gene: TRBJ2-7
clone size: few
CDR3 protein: CASSQDVTGRLYEQYF
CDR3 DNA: TGCGCCAGCAGCCAAGATGTTACAGGCAGACTCTACGAGCAGTACTTC

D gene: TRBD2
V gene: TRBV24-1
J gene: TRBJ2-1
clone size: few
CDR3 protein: CATSDLTAGISYNEQFF
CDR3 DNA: TGTGCCACCAGTGATTTGACAGCGGGGATCTCCTACAATGAGCAGTTCTTC

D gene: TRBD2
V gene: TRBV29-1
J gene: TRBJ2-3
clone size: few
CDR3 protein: CSQRTSSGSTDTQYF
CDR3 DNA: TGCAGCCAGAGGACGTCTAGCGGAAGCACAGATACGCAGTATTTT

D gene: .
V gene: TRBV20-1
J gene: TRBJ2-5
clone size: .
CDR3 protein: CSATLGAGPQETQYF
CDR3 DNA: TGCAGTGCTACGCTGGGGGCCGGACCCCAAGAGACCCAGTACTTC